These T cell receptor beta chains were read from a single sample in a study of cytomegalovirus exposure and HLA in healthy donors. This table comes from immunoSEQ multiplex PCR, and its TCRdb copy is limited to in-frame clones, with some not included. The data contain a few hundred thousand clones, 75% to 95% of them singletons. Input material: PBMCs. The receptors derive from a woman aged 18-29 years in good health and CMV-seronegative. The conserved cysteine and the conserved F or W are not part of the CDR3 here. D genes are given only for firm matches.

CDR3	J	V	D
ASSGGLYEQY	TRBJ2-7	TRBV6-1	-
ASSFLAGVSYEQY	TRBJ2-7	TRBV27	TRBD2
ASSFSQTTNEKLF	TRBJ1-4	TRBV7-9	-
ASSDKGRRHEQY	TRBJ2-7	TRBV9	-
ASEREMSYEQY	TRBJ2-7	TRBV6-1	-
ASGGRRLSEQF	TRBJ2-1	TRBV27	-
ASSVVGQINTGELF	TRBJ2-2	TRBV9	-
ASSLGATGDGEKLF	TRBJ1-4	TRBV5-1	TRBD1
ASSLSSRSYEQY	TRBJ2-7	TRBV27	-
ASREGTAAGANVLT	TRBJ2-6	TRBV2	TRBD1
ASSQGLNQPQH	TRBJ1-5	TRBV4-1	-
ASSLPRSGSAYNEQF	TRBJ2-1	TRBV5-4	-
ASSSGQGTEAF	TRBJ1-1	TRBV5-1	TRBD1
AWSVGLTNQPQH	TRBJ1-5	TRBV30	-
ASSLGQTYNEQF	TRBJ2-1	TRBV5-1	-
ASSLDTTGGSYGYT	TRBJ1-2	TRBV5-1	-
SARRSDHPEAF	TRBJ1-1	TRBV29-1	-
ASSPGQGLSSGANVLT	TRBJ2-6	TRBV27	TRBD1
ASSRGGNQPQH	TRBJ1-5	TRBV25-1	-
AWGTGGTNEKLF	TRBJ1-4	TRBV30	TRBD1
ASSLATGQLSHNYGYT	TRBJ1-2	TRBV7-8	-
ASSPPVQRNTEAF	TRBJ1-1	TRBV18	-
ASTEAGVRNEQF	TRBJ2-1	TRBV7-3	TRBD2
ASSQGLRFNEQF	TRBJ2-1	TRBV4-2	-
ASSLLDRGLSNQPQH	TRBJ1-5	TRBV18	TRBD1
ASTSGNIYEQY	TRBJ2-7	TRBV6-5	TRBD2
ASSLGANSPLH	TRBJ1-6	TRBV7-3	-
ASSRASGLFEQY	TRBJ2-7	TRBV11-2	TRBD2
ASWAGYNEQF	TRBJ2-1	TRBV6-5	-
ASSVGTGGDGYT	TRBJ1-2	TRBV6-1	TRBD1
ASRIPGQGPYEQY	TRBJ2-7	TRBV23-1	TRBD1
ASRLSTDTQY	TRBJ2-3	TRBV5-1	-
ATSGRVSYNEQF	TRBJ2-1	TRBV15	-
ASSPNRGWTEAF	TRBJ1-1	TRBV28	TRBD1
ASSISLAGAAEQF	TRBJ2-1	TRBV19	TRBD2
ASREGSNQPQH	TRBJ1-5	TRBV5-1	-
ASSLVGQGTEGYT	TRBJ1-2	TRBV5-6	TRBD1
ASSLTGGEQY	TRBJ2-7	TRBV27	TRBD1
ASSRPGQGRY	TRBJ2-3	TRBV5-1	TRBD1
ASGGETQY	TRBJ2-5	TRBV5-1	-
ASSLAGGGETQY	TRBJ2-5	TRBV5-1	TRBD1
ASSSKRTGTNTEAF	TRBJ1-1	TRBV5-4	TRBD1
ASSTPQEGDIY	TRBJ1-3	TRBV9	-
SVGDRGGEKLF	TRBJ1-4	TRBV29-1	TRBD1
ASSRAGTGNTIY	TRBJ1-3	TRBV2	-
ASSLAGQLNTEAF	TRBJ1-1	TRBV5-1	TRBD1
ASSLEDRGILNQPQH	TRBJ1-5	TRBV7-2	TRBD1
ASSHRTDTQY	TRBJ2-3	TRBV7-6	-
SVEQVHTGELF	TRBJ2-2	TRBV29-1	-
ASSPESYNEQF	TRBJ2-1	TRBV7-9	-
ASSVDMRGGLLGNTIY	TRBJ1-3	TRBV9	-
ASRSGTEAF	TRBJ1-1	TRBV27	-
ASTSGEEKLF	TRBJ1-4	TRBV28	-
ASSSLETQY	TRBJ2-5	TRBV7-2	-
ASSQEDHRGDTQY	TRBJ2-3	TRBV4-2	-
ASSYSGRNYGYT	TRBJ1-2	TRBV6-5	-
ASSLRNRASYGYT	TRBJ1-2	TRBV13	-
ATYEMGLAGSYEQY	TRBJ2-7	TRBV27	TRBD2